The 32 T cell receptor beta chains below all came from one sample that was sequenced in a study of blood T cells in healthy people across ages. Primed by a sample-barcoded 5' primer and a J-beta primer mix, a second PCR proceeded for 7 to 11 cycles. TCRdb recomputed calls from the 5' RACE reads with MiXCR, one row per CDR3 protein. This table holds under 1 million distinct CDR3 sequences, around 42% found once. The sample consisted of blood. All receptors come from a man aged 55 to 70 in good health.

This clonotype appeared a few times. The chain employs TRBV6-2 or TRBV6-3 and TRBJ2-1, with 9 bases lining up with TRBD1. CDR1 MNHEY and CDR2 SVGEGT come from the germline V gene. With V trimmed by 6 bases and J by 6 bases, 6 bases remained unmatched. The CDR3 totals 14 residues. CDR3 coding DNA: TGTGCCAGCAGCCGCGACAGGGGGGGCAATGAGCAGTTCTTC. Encoded protein: CASSRDRGGNEQFF.

The V gene is TRBV11-2, the J gene TRBJ2-3; TRBD1 matches at 9 bases. V lost 2 bases to trimming and J lost 2 bases; unmatched junction nucleotides: 14. Germline V gene data show CDR1 as SGHAT and CDR2 as FQNNGV. The CDR3 runs 19 residues. This CDR3 is CASSLLPRDREGYTDTQYF. The CDR3 DNA is TGTGCCAGCAGCTTATTGCCTAGGGACAGGGAGGGCTACACAGATACGCAGTATTTT.

For this clonotype: A read error may produce the germline difference seen at one junction end. The V gene is TRBV18, the J gene TRBJ1-4; perhaps TRBD1 as D (6 bases). The CDR3 is 15 residues long. Germline lookup yields CDR1 KGHSH and CDR2 LQKENI. Here the CDR3 reads CASSRAGASNEKLFF. CDR3 coding DNA: TGCGCCAGCTCACGCGCAGGGGCCTCTAATGAAAAACTGTTTTTT.

This clonotype was recorded a few times. V gene TRBV10-2 combines with J gene TRBJ2-7; D gene ambiguous. This CDR3 has 13 amino acids. CDR1 and CDR2 from the germline V gene are WSHSY and SAAADI. Trimming removed 6 bases at V and 3 bases at J, with 12 bases between. Here the CDR3 DNA reads TGCGCCAGCAGCGATGGGTCCCTCTACGAGCAGTACTTC. Translated: CASSDGSLYEQYF.

The V and J genes are TRBV27 and TRBJ2-5; D is ambiguous. Trimming removed 1 base from V and 5 bases from J, with 11 bases in between. CDR1 and CDR2 from the germline V gene are MNHEY and SMNVEV (reference sequence). The CDR3 has 14 residues. CDR3 residues: CASSLLGQGETQYF. The CDR3 region has the DNA TGTGCCAGCAGTTTATTAGGCCAAGGGGAGACCCAGTACTTC.

A few counts support this clonotype. This sequence joins TRBV7-9 and TRBJ1-4, with 7 nucleotides matching TRBD1. The germline gives CDR1 SEHNR, CDR2 FQNEAQ (reference sequence). This CDR3 is 15 amino acids long. Unmatched junction bases numbered 5, after V lost 1 base and J lost 6 bases. CDR3 amino acids: CASSLGGGGHEKLFF. The DNA for the CDR3 is TGTGCCAGCAGCTTAGGAGGGGGCGGACATGAAAAACTGTTTTTT.

This clonotype was seen a few times. The V and J genes are TRBV12-3 or TRBV12-4 and TRBJ1-1; D is undetermined. Trimming shortened V by 5 bases and J by 0 bases, and 10 bases separated the two germline ends. The CDR3 consists of 14 residues. This chain's CDR3 is CASSGRALNTEAFF. The CDR3 DNA reads as TGTGCCAGCAGTGGTCGGGCCTTGAACACTGAAGCTTTCTTT.

This clonotype turned up a few times. The chain uses TRBV24-1 and TRBJ2-7, with D unresolved. V was pared by 6 bases and J by 0 bases, with 8 bases between. Germline lookup yields CDR1 KGHDR and CDR2 SFDVKD. The CDR3 is made up of 13 amino acids. CDR3: CATSKGASYEQYF. The CDR3 region has the DNA TGTGCCACCAGTAAGGGTGCCTCCTACGAGCAGTACTTC.

This clonotype was seen once. This sequence joins TRBV20-1 and TRBJ2-1; D not resolved. Trimming stripped 3 bases from V and 9 bases from J, with 12 bases between. Germline V lookup: CDR1 DFQATT, CDR2 SNEGSKA (reference sequence). The CDR3 is made up of 12 amino acids. CDR3 DNA: TGCAGTGCTAGCGATCTAGGTGCTGAGCAGTTCTTC. This codes for CSASDLGAEQFF.

The J gene is TRBJ1-5, the V gene TRBV4-1, with no clear D. The CDR3 has 16 residues. The V and J ends lost 1 base and 5 bases respectively, with 15 bases between them. Germline CDR1 MGHRA, CDR2 YSYEKL. The CDR3 protein is CASSQALDRPYQPQHF. Here the CDR3 DNA reads TGCGCCAGCAGCCAAGCCCTGGACCGACCTTATCAGCCCCAGCATTTT.

Concerning this clonotype itself: A much larger clone differs by one base, so this may be a read error. The gene calls are TRBV4-1 and TRBJ2-7; 8 bases map to TRBD2. The CDR3 is 15 residues long. CDR1 and CDR2 from the germline V gene are MGHRA and YSYEKL. This CDR3 reads CTSSLTSGTTYEQYF. The CDR3 DNA sequence: TGCACCAGCAGCCTAACTAGCGGTACTACCTACGAGCAGTACTTC.

The gene calls are TRBV27 and TRBJ2-7; D possibly corresponds to TRBD2 (5 bases). The CDR3 runs to 15 residues. V shed 0 bases and J shed 6 bases, with 15 bases lying between them. Germline V CDR1 and CDR2: MNHEY, SMNVEV (reference sequence). CDR3 protein: CASSLSRRSGLEQYF. For the CDR3, the DNA is TGTGCCAGCAGTTTATCGAGGCGCAGCGGACTCGAGCAGTACTTC.

This chain uses TRBV6-5 with TRBJ1-6, with 9 bases that match TRBD1. Trimming cost V 0 bases and J 10 bases; bases outside gene matches: 16. The CDR3 is 19 residues long. The germline gives CDR1 MNHEY, CDR2 SVGAGI. The CDR3 reads CASSYSPAGQGRNNSPLHF. The CDR3 DNA sequence: TGTGCCAGCAGTTACTCCCCAGCGGGACAGGGAAGGAACAACTCACCCCTCCACTTT.

The V and J genes are TRBV29-1 and TRBJ1-2; D is undetermined. The CDR3 is made up of 12 amino acids. The germline CDR1 and CDR2 sequences are SQVTM and ANQGSEA. V dropped 0 bases and J dropped 8 bases, with 10 bases sitting between them. The CDR3 region is CSVEDPGYGYTF. DNA of the CDR3: TGCAGCGTTGAAGATCCCGGGTACGGCTACACCTTC. Full variable domain (outside the CDR3, taken from reference TRBV29-1 and TRBJ1-2): SAVISQKPSRDICQRGTSLTIQCQVDSQVTMMFWYRQQPGQSLTLIATANQGSEATYESGFVIDKFPISRPNLTFSTLTVSNMSPEDSSIYLCSVEDPGYGYTFGSGTRLTVV.

This clonotype occurred many times. A clone one base away is much larger, so this may be a read error. The chain employs TRBV29-1 and TRBJ2-5, with TRBD2 identical over 15 bases. V shed 0 bases, J shed 11 bases, and the junction held 16 bases outside the gene matches. CDR3 size: 18 residues. In germline, CDR1 is SQVTM, CDR2 ANQGSEA. The DNA for the CDR3 is TGCAGCGTTGAAGACCCCACCGCGGGACTAGCGGGGGGCGCATGGCAGTACTTC. This sequence encodes CSVEDPTAGLAGGAWQYF.

The chain recombines TRBV20-1 with TRBJ2-1, with a possible D match to TRBD2 (6 bases). The germline gives CDR1 DFQATT, CDR2 SNEGSKA (reference sequence). CDR3 length equals 16 residues. The V gene lost 2 bases and the J gene lost 10 bases, with 24 bases spanning the gap. CDR3 amino acids: CSARSSGSISPHEQFF. The CDR3 DNA follows: TGCAGTGCTAGAAGTTCCGGGAGCATTTCTCCCCACGAGCAGTTCTTC.

The rearrangement uses TRBV18 and TRBJ1-1, with a tentative D call TRBD1 (6 bases). Looked up from germline, CDR1 is KGHSH and CDR2 is LQKENI. V was trimmed by 3 bases and J by 1 base, leaving 9 bases between them. The length of the CDR3 is 14 residues. The CDR3 nucleotides read TGTGCCAGCTCACCTCCGGGACAGAACACTGAAGCTTTCTTT. This codes for CASSPPGQNTEAFF.

The chain recombines TRBV6-6 with TRBJ1-5; no definite D call. Trimming removed 2 bases from V and 0 bases from J, with 11 bases in between. The germline gives CDR1 MNHNY, CDR2 SVGAGI (reference sequence). The CDR3 extends over 16 amino acids. CDR3 amino acids: CASSYETLDSNQPQHF. The CDR3 region has the DNA TGTGCCAGCAGTTACGAAACACTAGATAGCAATCAGCCCCAGCATTTT.

The V call is TRBV5-5, the J call TRBJ2-7, with D perhaps matching TRBD1 (6 bases). Germline-derived CDR1 and CDR2 are SGHKS and YYEKEE (reference sequence). The CDR3 runs to 14 residues. V lost 0 bases, J lost 5 bases, and 12 bases lay in between. This CDR3 reads CASSLATGYDEQYF. Here the CDR3 DNA reads TGTGCCAGCAGCTTGGCCACAGGGTACGACGAGCAGTACTTC.

The V call is TRBV20-1, the J call TRBJ1-1; D is perhaps TRBD1 (6 bases). The CDR3 has 14 amino acids. V lost 7 bases and J lost 0, with 15 bases in between. Germline lookup yields CDR1 DFQATT and CDR2 SNEGSKA (reference sequence). This chain's CDR3 is CSVQRRGMNTEAFF. The CDR3 DNA reads as TGCAGTGTCCAGCGGAGGGGGATGAACACTGAAGCTTTCTTT.

The rearrangement links TRBV6-1 to TRBJ1-5; 7 bases match TRBD1. Germline CDR1 MNHNS, CDR2 SASEGT. The CDR3 is 17 residues long. V shed 4 bases, J shed 0 bases, and the junction held 9 bases outside the gene matches. The CDR3 protein is CASSGRGTVYSNQPQHF. CDR3 DNA sequence: TGTGCCAGCAGTGGACGGGGGACAGTCTATAGCAATCAGCCCCAGCATTTT.

The rearrangement links TRBV6-1 to TRBJ2-6; D is unclear. V was pared by 8 bases and J by 2 bases, with 13 bases between. Germline assignment: CDR1 MNHNS and CDR2 SASEGT. This CDR3 region has 15 residues. CDR3 loop: CASEGPRTGANVLTF. As DNA, the CDR3 is TGTGCCAGCGAAGGGCCGCGGACTGGGGCCAACGTCCTGACTTTC.

This chain connects TRBV13 to TRBJ2-1; 8 bases map to TRBD2. J gave up 3 bases and V 5 bases, and 9 bases lay outside the gene matches. This CDR3 is 16 amino acids long. CDR1 is PRHDT, CDR2 FYEKMQ, per germline (reference sequence). The CDR3 DNA is TGTGCCAGCAGCCGAACGGGGCTAGCGGGCTACAATGAGCAGTTCTTC. This translates into CASSRTGLAGYNEQFF.

The chain uses TRBV11-2 and TRBJ2-1, with 15 nucleotides matching TRBD2. Germline CDR1 SGHAT, CDR2 FQNNGV. J gave up 8 bases and V 3 bases, and 5 bases lay outside the gene matches. CDR3 length equals 16 residues. For the CDR3, the DNA is TGTGCCAGCAGCTTTCACAGGACTAGCGGGGGGGATGAGCAGTTCTTC. Translating it yields CASSFHRTSGGDEQFF.

This clonotype occurred once. V is TRBV15 and J is TRBJ2-3; 13 bases line up with TRBD2. V dropped 5 bases and J dropped 9; count of bases not matched to a gene: 17. This CDR3 is 18 amino acids long. Per germline, CDR1 LNHNV and CDR2 YYDKDF (reference sequence). The CDR3 region is CATSVHHSGLAGSSTQYF. CDR3 nucleotides: TGTGCCACCAGCGTACATCACTCGGGACTAGCGGGGAGCAGCACGCAGTATTTT.

This clonotype showed up many times. The chain recombines TRBV20-1 with TRBJ2-5; 10 bases are a match to TRBD2. J lost 7 bases, V lost 6 bases, and 14 bases had no gene match. In germline, CDR1 is DFQATT, CDR2 SNEGSKA (reference sequence). The CDR3 covers 15 residues. CDR3 bases: TGCAGTGCCCCCGCGCTAGCGGGGGCTGGGGGGACCCAGTACTTC. Translating it yields CSAPALAGAGGTQYF.

About this clonotype: At one boundary the junction diverges from the germline segment, which might be a read error. The chain couples TRBV6-5 to TRBJ1-1; no clear D gene. Per the germline V gene, CDR1 is MNHEY and CDR2 is SVGAGI. The CDR3 covers 15 residues. The chain's CDR3 is CASRSETSMNTEAFF. The CDR3 nucleotides are TGTGCCAGCAGATCAGAGACAAGCATGAACACTGAGGCTTTCTTT.

Regarding this clonotype: Being one base from a much bigger clone, this may be a read error. The rearrangement uses TRBV7-2 and TRBJ2-4; TRBD1 might be the D (6 bases). Trimming took 1 base from V and 2 from J, leaving 12 bases between them. Germline assignment: CDR1 SGHTA and CDR2 FQGNSA. This CDR3 is 16 amino acids long. The CDR3: CASSLGRQVPKNIQYF. CDR3 sequence (DNA): TGTGCCAGCAGCTTAGGGCGACAGGTTCCCAAAAACATTCAGTACTTC.

The genes are TRBV6-6 and TRBJ1-2; 9 bases match TRBD1. CDR1 and CDR2 from the germline V gene are MNHNY and SVGAGI (reference sequence). CDR3 length: 17 amino acids. Germline trimming cut 7 bases from V and 1 base from J; bases unmatched to any gene: 13. CDR3 in DNA: TGTGCCAGCATAAAACAGCCCCGGGACAGGGTTAACTATGGCTACACCTTC. This translates into CASIKQPRDRVNYGYTF.

This clonotype was counted a few times. The chain is built from TRBV15 and TRBJ2-7; D is ambiguous. The V end lost 1 base, the J end lost 1 base, and 11 bases lay between the germline ends. The CDR3 spans 15 residues. Per germline, CDR1 LNHNV and CDR2 YYDKDF (reference sequence). The CDR3 DNA reads as TGTGCCACCAGCAGAGGTCTAGGGCAATCCTACGAGCAGTACTTC. Protein product: CATSRGLGQSYEQYF.

The CDR3 sequence: CAITEGQGINYEQYF. CDR3 nucleotides: TGTGCCATCACCGAGGGACAGGGGATTAATTACGAGCAGTACTTC. This chain connects TRBV10-3 to TRBJ2-7; 10 bases are a match to TRBD1. Trimming at V came to 7 bases and at J to 4 bases, leaving 10 bases not matched to a gene. Germline loops: CDR1 ENHRY, CDR2 SYGVKD. The CDR3 has 15 residues.

This clonotype appeared once. The chain couples TRBV27 to TRBJ2-3, with 10 bases fitting TRBD1. The CDR3 contains 16 residues. The J segment lost 3 bases and the V segment lost 2 bases, leaving 5 bases of the junction unmatched. Germline CDR1 and CDR2: MNHEY and SMNVEV (reference sequence). The CDR3 loop reads CASSLPRDRGTDTQYF. For the CDR3, the DNA is TGTGCCAGCAGTTTACCTCGGGACAGGGGAACAGATACGCAGTATTTT.